The rows below give T cell receptor beta chains drawn from one sample of a study of cytomegalovirus exposure and HLA in healthy donors. Profiled with immunoSEQ multiplex PCR; TCRdb holds only in-frame clones, not every one. The table lists 100,000 to 150,000 clones, around four fifths of them singletons, with 2.5% to 3.5% in the top ten. Sample: PBMCs. The receptors stem from a boy between 2 and 15 years old in good health and CMV-seronegative. CDR3s include the opening cysteine and the closing phenylalanine or tryptophan. D genes are given only for firm matches. Size is stated for part of the rows, as once, few or many counts, or as a class when the clone is expanded.

-	TRBV29-1	once	TRBJ1-2	CSAQTRSGLGGYTF	TGCAGCGCCCAAACTAGGTCCGGGTTGGGAGGCTACACCTTC
-	TRBV15	-	TRBJ1-2	CATSRASGTPRDGYTF	TGTGCCACCAGCAGGGCATCCGGGACACCTAGGGATGGCTACACCTTC
TRBD2	TRBV28	once	TRBJ2-1	CASRSSGTNYNEQFF	TGTGCCAGCAGATCTAGCGGGACGAACTACAATGAGCAGTTCTTC
-	TRBV6-5	-	TRBJ1-5	CAVGQGSNQPQHF	TGTGCCGTGGGGCAGGGCAGCAATCAGCCCCAGCATTTT
TRBD1	TRBV5-1	-	TRBJ1-3	CASKSTGSLSGNTIYF	TGCGCCAGCAAGTCGACAGGGTCCCTCTCTGGAAACACCATATATTTT
-	TRBV21-1	-	TRBJ1-1	CASSKSQQGAAEAFF	TGTGCCAGCAGCAAATCCCAACAGGGGGCCGCTGAAGCTTTCTTT
TRBD1	TRBV7-9	-	TRBJ2-7	CSSSFRQGLSYEQYF	TGTTCCAGCAGCTTTAGACAGGGTCTAAGCTACGAGCAGTACTTC
-	TRBV19	-	TRBJ1-1	CASSGGEAFF	TGTGCCAGTAGTGGGGGGGAAGCTTTCTTT
-	TRBV29-1	-	TRBJ2-2	CSVEDRYTGELFF	TGCAGCGTTGAGGACAGATACACCGGGGAGCTGTTTTTT
TRBD1	TRBV15	-	TRBJ1-4	CATSSGQALTGEKLFF	TGTGCCACCAGCTCGGGACAGGCCCTCACGGGGGAAAAACTGTTTTTT
-	TRBV6-1	-	TRBJ2-3	CASSEGARDTDTQYF	TGTGCCAGCAGTGAAGGGGCCAGGGACACAGATACGCAGTATTTT
-	TRBV7-9	-	TRBJ2-1	CASIEGSGALGYNEQFF	TGTGCCAGCATAGAGGGTAGCGGTGCCCTTGGGTACAATGAGCAGTTCTTC